The 2 T cell receptor beta chains below come from one sample, sequenced in a study of lymphopenia after photon versus proton radiotherapy. Generated by immunoSEQ multiplex PCR, the TCRdb table keeps only in-frame clones and is missing some. The sample includes around 70,000 clones, approximately 91% of them seen just once. The specimen comprised peripheral blood, sampled from a patient treated with photon-based radiotherapy. The receptors here all came from a woman in her seventies with pancreatic cancer.

As to this clone: One end of the junction fails to match germline, which may point to a read error. The rearrangement links TRBV7-7 to TRBJ2-5, with a possible D match to TRBD2 (5 bases). The CDR3 contains 14 residues. Per germline, CDR1 SSHAT and CDR2 FNYEAQ (reference sequence). DNA of the CDR3: TGTGCTAGCAGCGGAACGGCCAGCGAAGAGACCCAGTACTTC. Amino acid sequence: CASSGTASEETQYF.

The V gene is TRBV4-1, the J gene TRBJ2-1, with 15 bases fitting TRBD2. From germline, CDR1 is MGHRA and CDR2 YSYEKL. The CDR3 sequence is 16 residues long. V lost 3 bases to trimming and J lost 9 bases; unmatched junction nucleotides: 6. The CDR3 nucleotides read TGCGCCAGCAGCCAGAGGACTAGCGGGAGGGCGGGTGAGCAGTTCTTC. It yields the protein CASSQRTSGRAGEQFF.